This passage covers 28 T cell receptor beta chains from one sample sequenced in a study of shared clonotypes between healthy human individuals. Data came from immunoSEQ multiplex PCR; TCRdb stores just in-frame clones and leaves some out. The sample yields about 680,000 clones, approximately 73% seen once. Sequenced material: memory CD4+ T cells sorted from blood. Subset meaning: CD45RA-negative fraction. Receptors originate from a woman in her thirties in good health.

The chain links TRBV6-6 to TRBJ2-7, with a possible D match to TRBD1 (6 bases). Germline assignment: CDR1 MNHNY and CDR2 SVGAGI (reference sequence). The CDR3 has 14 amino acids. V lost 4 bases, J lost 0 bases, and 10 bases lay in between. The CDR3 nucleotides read TGTGCCAGCAGTTCTGGGACACTCTCCTACGAGCAGTACTTC. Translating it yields CASSSGTLSYEQYF.

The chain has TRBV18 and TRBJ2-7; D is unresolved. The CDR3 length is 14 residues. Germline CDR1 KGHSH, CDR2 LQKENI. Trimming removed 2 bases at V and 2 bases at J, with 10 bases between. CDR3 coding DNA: TGTGCCAGCTCACCAACGGGTCGGCCCTACGAGCAGTACTTC. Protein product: CASSPTGRPYEQYF.

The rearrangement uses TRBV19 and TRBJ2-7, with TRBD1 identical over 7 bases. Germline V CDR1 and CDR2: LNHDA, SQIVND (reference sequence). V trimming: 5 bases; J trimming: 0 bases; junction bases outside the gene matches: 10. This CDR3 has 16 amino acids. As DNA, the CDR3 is TGTGCCAGTAGTGAACGGACAGGATCGAGCTCCTACGAGCAGTACTTC. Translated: CASSERTGSSSYEQYF.

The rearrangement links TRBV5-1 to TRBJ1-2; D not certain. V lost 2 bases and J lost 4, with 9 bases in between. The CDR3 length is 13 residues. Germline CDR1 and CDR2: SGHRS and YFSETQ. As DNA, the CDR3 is TGCGCCAGCAGCTTCCGGGTGGCCTATGGCTACACCTTC. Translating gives CASSFRVAYGYTF.

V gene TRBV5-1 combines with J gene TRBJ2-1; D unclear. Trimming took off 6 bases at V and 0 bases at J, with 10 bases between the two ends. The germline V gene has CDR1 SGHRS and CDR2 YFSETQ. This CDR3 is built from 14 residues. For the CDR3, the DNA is TGCGCCAGCACTCCCCAAAGCTCCTACAATGAGCAGTTCTTC. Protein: CASTPQSSYNEQFF. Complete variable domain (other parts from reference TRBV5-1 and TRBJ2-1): KAGVTQTPRYLIKTRGQQVTLSCSPISGHRSVSWYQQTPGQGLQFLFEYFSETQRNKGNFPGRFSGRQFSNSRSEMNVSTLELGDSALYLCASTPQSSYNEQFFGPGTRLTVL.

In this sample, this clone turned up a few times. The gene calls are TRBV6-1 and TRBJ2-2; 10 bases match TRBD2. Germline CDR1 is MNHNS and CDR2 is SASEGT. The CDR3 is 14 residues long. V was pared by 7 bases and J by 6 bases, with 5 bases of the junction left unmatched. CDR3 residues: CASMGLAGAGELFF. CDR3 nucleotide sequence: TGTGCCAGCATGGGGCTAGCGGGAGCCGGGGAGCTGTTTTTT.

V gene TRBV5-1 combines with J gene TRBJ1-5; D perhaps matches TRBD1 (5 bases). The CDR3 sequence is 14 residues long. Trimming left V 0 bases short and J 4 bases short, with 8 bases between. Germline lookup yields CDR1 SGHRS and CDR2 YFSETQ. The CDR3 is CASSLGTLNQPQHF. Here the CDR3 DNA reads TGCGCCAGCAGCTTGGGGACACTGAATCAGCCCCAGCATTTT.

The CDR3 DNA sequence: TGTGCCAGCAGTCTAGGTGCTAGCGGGCTAGCCAAAAACATTCAGTACTTC. This encodes CASSLGASGLAKNIQYF. The chain couples TRBV28 to TRBJ2-4, with 8 bases matching TRBD2. V gave up 5 bases and J gave up 0 bases; unmatched junction bases: 9. The germline gives CDR1 MDHEN, CDR2 SYDVKM. The CDR3 totals 17 residues.

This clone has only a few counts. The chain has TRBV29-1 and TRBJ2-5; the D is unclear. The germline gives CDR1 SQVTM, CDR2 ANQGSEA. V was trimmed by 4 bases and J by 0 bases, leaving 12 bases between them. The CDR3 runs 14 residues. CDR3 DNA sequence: TGCAGCGTTGTTGGGCTAGACGACCAAGAGACCCAGTACTTC. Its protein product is CSVVGLDDQETQYF.

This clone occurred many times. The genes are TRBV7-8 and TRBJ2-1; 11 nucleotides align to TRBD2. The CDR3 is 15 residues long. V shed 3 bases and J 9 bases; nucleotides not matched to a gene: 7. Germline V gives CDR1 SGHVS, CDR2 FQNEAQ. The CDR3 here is CASSFRVLAGGEQFF. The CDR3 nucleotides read TGTGCCAGCAGCTTCCGGGTGCTAGCGGGAGGTGAGCAGTTCTTC.

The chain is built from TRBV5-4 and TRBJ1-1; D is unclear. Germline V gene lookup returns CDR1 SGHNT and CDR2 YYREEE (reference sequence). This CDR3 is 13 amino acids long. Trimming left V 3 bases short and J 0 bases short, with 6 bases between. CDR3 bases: TGTGCCAGCAGCTGGCAGGTGAACACTGAAGCTTTCTTT. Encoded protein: CASSWQVNTEAFF.

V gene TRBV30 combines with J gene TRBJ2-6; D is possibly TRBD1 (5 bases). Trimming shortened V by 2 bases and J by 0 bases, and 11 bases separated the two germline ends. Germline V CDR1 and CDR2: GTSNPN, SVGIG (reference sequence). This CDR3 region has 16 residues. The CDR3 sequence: CAWSPTASSGANVLTF. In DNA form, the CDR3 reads TGTGCCTGGAGTCCGACAGCGAGCTCTGGGGCCAACGTCCTGACTTTC.

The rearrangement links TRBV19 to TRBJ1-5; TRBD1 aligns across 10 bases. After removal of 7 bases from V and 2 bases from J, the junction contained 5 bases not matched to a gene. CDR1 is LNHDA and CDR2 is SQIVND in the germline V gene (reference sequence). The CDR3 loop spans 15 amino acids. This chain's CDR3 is CASTRTGGGNQPQHF. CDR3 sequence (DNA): TGTGCCAGTACCCGGACAGGGGGAGGCAATCAGCCCCAGCATTTT.

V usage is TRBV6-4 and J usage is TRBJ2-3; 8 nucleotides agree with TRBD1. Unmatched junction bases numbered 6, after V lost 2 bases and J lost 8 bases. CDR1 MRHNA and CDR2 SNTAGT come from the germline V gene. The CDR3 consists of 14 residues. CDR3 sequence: CASSDQPGGGTQYF. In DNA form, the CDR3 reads TGTGCCAGCAGTGACCAACCAGGGGGCGGTACGCAGTATTTT.

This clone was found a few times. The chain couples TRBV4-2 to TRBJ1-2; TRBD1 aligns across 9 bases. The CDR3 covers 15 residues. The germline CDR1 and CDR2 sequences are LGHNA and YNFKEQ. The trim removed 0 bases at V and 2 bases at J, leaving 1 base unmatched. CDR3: CASSQEGQGNYGYTF. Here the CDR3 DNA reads TGTGCCAGCAGCCAAGAAGGACAGGGGAACTATGGCTACACCTTC.

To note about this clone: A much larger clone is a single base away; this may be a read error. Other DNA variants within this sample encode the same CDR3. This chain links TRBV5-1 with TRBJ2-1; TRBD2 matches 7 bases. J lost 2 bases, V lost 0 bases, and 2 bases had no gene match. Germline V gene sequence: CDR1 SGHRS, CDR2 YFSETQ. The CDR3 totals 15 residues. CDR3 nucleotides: TGCGCCAGCAGCTTGGCTAGCGGAGCCTACAATGAGCAGTTCTTC. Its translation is CASSLASGAYNEQFF.

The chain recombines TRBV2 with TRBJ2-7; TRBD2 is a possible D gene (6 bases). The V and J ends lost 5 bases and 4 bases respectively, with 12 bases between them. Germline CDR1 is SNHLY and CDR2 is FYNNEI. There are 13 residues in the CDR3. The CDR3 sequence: CASSIRERYEQYF. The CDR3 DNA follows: TGTGCCAGCAGTATACGGGAGAGGTACGAGCAGTACTTC.

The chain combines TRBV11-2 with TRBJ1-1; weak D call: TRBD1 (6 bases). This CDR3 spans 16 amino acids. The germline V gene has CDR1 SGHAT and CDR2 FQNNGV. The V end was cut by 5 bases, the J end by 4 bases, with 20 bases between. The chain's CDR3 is CASSPTAGDWSTEAFF. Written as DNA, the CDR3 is TGTGCCAGCAGCCCGACAGCAGGGGACTGGTCCACTGAAGCTTTCTTT. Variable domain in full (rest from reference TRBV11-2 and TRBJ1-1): EAGVAQSPRYKIIEKRQSVAFWCNPISGHATLYWYQQILGQGPKLLIQFQNNGVVDDSQLPKDRFSAERLKGVDSTLKIQPAKLEDSAVYLCASSPTAGDWSTEAFFGQGTRLTVV.

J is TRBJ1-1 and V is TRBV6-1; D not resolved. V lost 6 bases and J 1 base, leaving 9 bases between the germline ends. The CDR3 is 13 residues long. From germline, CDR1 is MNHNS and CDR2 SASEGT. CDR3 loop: CASSPQWNTEAFF. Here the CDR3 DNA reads TGTGCCAGCAGCCCACAGTGGAACACTGAAGCTTTCTTT.

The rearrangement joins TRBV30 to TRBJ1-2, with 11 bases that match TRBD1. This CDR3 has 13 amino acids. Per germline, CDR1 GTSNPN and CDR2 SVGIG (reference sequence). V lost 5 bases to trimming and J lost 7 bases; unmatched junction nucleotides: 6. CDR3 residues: CAWGQGAGSGYTF. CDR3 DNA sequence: TGTGCCTGGGGACAGGGGGCTGGGAGTGGCTACACCTTC.

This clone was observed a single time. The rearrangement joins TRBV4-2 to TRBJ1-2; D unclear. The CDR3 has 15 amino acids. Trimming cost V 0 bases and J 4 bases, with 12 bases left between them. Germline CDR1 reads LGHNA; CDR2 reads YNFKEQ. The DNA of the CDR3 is TGTGCCAGCAGCCAAGAATTCGGTTTGGCCTATGGCTACACCTTC. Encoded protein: CASSQEFGLAYGYTF.

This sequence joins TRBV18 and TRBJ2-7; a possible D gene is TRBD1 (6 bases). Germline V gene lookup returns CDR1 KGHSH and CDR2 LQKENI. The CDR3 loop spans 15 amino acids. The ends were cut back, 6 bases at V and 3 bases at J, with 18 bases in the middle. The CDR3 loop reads CASSPQGSRDYEQYF. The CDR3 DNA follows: TGTGCCAGCTCCCCCCAGGGGAGTCGGGACTACGAGCAGTACTTC.

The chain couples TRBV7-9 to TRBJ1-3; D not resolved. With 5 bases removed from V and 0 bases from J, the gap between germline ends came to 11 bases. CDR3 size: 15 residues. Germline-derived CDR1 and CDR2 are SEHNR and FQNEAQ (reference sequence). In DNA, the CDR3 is TGTGCCAGCAGCGCGAGTGGCCACTCTGGAAACACCATATATTTT. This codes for CASSASGHSGNTIYF.

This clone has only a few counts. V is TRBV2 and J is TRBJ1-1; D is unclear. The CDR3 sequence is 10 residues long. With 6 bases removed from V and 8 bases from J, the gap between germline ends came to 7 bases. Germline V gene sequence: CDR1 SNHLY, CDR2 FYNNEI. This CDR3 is CASRGLEAFF. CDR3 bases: TGTGCCAGCAGGGGATTAGAAGCTTTCTTT.

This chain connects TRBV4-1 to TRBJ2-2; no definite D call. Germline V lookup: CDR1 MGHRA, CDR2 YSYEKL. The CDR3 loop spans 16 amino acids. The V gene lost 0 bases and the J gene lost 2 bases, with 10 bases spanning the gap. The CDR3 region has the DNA TGCGCCAGCAGCCAAGATAATCGAGTAAACACCGGGGAGCTGTTTTTT. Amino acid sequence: CASSQDNRVNTGELFF.

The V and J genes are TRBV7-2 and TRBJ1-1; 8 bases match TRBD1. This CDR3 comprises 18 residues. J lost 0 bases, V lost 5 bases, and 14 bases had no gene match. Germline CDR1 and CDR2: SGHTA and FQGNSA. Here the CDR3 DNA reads TGTGCCAGCAGCACGAACAGGGGGGCCCAATTAATGAACACTGAAGCTTTCTTT. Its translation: CASSTNRGAQLMNTEAFF.

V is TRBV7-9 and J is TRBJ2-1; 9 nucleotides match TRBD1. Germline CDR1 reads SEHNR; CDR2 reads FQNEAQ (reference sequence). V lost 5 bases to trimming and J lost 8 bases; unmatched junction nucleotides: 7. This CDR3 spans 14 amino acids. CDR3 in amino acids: CASSPGTGRDEQFF. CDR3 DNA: TGTGCCAGCAGCCCTGGGACAGGGCGGGATGAGCAGTTCTTC.

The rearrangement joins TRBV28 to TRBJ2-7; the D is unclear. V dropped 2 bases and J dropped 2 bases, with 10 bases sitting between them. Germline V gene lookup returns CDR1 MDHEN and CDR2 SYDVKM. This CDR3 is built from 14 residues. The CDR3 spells CASSLPAETYEQYF. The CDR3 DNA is TGTGCCAGCAGTTTACCGGCGGAGACCTACGAGCAGTACTTC.